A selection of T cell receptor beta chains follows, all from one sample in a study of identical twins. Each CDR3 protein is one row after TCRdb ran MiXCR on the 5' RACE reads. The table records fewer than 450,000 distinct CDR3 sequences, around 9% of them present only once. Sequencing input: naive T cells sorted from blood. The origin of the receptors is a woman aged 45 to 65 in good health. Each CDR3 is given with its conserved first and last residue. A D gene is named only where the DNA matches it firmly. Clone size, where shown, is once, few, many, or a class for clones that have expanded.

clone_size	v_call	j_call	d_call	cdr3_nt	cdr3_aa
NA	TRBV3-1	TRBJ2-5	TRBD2	TGTGCCAGCAGCTGGGGCGGGAGGGCCGAGACCCAGTACTTC	CASSWGGRAETQYF
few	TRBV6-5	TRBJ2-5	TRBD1	TGTGCCAGCAGTTACACAGGGGCAGAGACCCAGTACTTC	CASSYTGAETQYF
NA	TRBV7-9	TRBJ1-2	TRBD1	TGTGCCAGCAGTCCAATGGAGGGGGCAAGCGGCTACACCTTC	CASSPMEGASGYTF
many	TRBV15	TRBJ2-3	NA	TGTGCCACCAGGGGCACGTCCACAGATACGCAGTATTTT	CATRGTSTDTQYF
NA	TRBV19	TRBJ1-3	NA	TGTGCCAGTAGTATAGTTTCTGGAAACACCATATATTTT	CASSIVSGNTIYF
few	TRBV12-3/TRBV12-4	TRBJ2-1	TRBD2	TGTGCCAGCAAGCCCGGGACTAGCATCTACAATGAGCAGTTCTTC	CASKPGTSIYNEQFF
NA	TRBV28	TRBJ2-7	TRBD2	TGTGCCAGCCTACCCCTCGCCGGACTAGGCGGCGACGAGCAGTACTTC	CASLPLAGLGGDEQYF
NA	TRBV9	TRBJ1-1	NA	TGTGCCAGCAGCGGACCTGTACAGAGGGTGGGGACTGAAGCTTTCTTT	CASSGPVQRVGTEAFF
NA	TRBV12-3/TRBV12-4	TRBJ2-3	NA	TGTGCCAGCAGTGCCATTGGGGAGCCAGATATGACAACTAGCACAGATACGCAGTATTTT	CASSAIGEPDMTTSTDTQYF
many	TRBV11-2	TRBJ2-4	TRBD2	TGTGCCAGCAGCTTAGTGGGGGGGGCCAAAAACATTCAGTACTTC	CASSLVGGAKNIQYF
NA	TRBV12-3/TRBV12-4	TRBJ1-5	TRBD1	TGTGCCAGTAGTCCGATTACCGGGACAGGGGGCACCTGGGCCCAGCATTTT	CASSPITGTGGTWAQHF
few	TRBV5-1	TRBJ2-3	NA	TGCGCCAGCAGCTTGTCCCCATATACGCAGTATTTT	CASSLSPYTQYF
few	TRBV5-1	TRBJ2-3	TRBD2	TGCGCCAGCAGCTTCACCTTAGCGGGAGTGGGCACAGATACGCAGTATTTT	CASSFTLAGVGTDTQYF
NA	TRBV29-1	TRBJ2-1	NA	TGCAGCGTTGAACAGGTCGGCAATGAGCAGTTCTTC	CSVEQVGNEQFF
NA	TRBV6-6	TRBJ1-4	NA	TGTGCCAGCAGTTATTACACTAATGAAAAACTGTTTTTT	CASSYYTNEKLFF
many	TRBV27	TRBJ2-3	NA	TGTGCCAGCAGTTTCGGGCTAAGCACAGATACGCAGTATTTT	CASSFGLSTDTQYF
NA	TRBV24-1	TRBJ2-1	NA	TGTGCCACCAGTGATTCCCCGGATCTGGAGAACTCCTACAATGAGCAGTTCTTC	CATSDSPDLENSYNEQFF
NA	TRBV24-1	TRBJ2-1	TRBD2	TGTGCCACCAGTGTACCGGGAGGGCCCCAACTAGAGCAGTTCTTC	CATSVPGGPQLEQFF
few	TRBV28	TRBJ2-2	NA	TGTGCCAGCAGTTTGCGAAGGGGGGCGTCGGTCACCGGGGAGCTGTTTTTT	CASSLRRGASVTGELFF
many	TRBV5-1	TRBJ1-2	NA	TGCGCCAGCAGCGATGGACAGAACTATGGCTACACCTTC	CASSDGQNYGYTF
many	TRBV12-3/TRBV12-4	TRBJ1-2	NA	TGTGCCAGCAGTCCCCCGGGGGGGATCTATGGCTACACCTTC	CASSPPGGIYGYTF
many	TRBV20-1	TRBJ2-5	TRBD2	TGCAGTGCACCGGGACTAGCAGACGAGACCCAGTACTTC	CSAPGLADETQYF
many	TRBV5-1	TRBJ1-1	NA	TGCGCCAGCAGCGGTAGCGACGGACGAGAGAATACTGAAGCTTTCTTT	CASSGSDGRENTEAFF
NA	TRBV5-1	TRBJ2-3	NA	TGCGCCAGCAGCTTGGTTTCACCCCGCACAGATACGCAGTATTTT	CASSLVSPRTDTQYF
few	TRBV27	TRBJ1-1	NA	TGTGCCAGCAGTTTTGCCAGGGACACTGAAGCTTTCTTT	CASSFARDTEAFF
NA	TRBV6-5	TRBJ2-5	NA	TGTGCCAGCAGTTCCCTTCTCGGGGAAGAGACCCAGTACTTC	CASSSLLGEETQYF
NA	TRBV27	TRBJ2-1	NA	TGTGCCAGCACCCAAGGGGCTTTCAATGAGCAGTTCTTC	CASTQGAFNEQFF
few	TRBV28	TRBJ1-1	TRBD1	TGTGCCAGCAGTTTACAGGGGGCGAACACTGAAGCTTTCTTT	CASSLQGANTEAFF
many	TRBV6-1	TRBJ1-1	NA	TGTGCCAGCGGCGACAGAACGTCTGCTGCTTTCTTT	CASGDRTSAAFF
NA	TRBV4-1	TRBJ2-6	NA	TGCGCCAGCAGCCAAGAGCCCCGACCCGGGCTGTCTGGGGCCAACGTCCTGACTTTC	CASSQEPRPGLSGANVLTF
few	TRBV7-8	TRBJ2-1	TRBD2	TGTGCCAGCAGCTTTCAAGGGACTAGCGGCCGACACGTGGAGCAGTTCTTC	CASSFQGTSGRHVEQFF
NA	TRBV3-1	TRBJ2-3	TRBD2	TGTGCCAGCAGCCCGGGGACTAGCGGAGGAACGCAGTATTTT	CASSPGTSGGTQYF
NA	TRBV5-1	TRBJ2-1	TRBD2	TGCGCCAGCAGCTTGACCCCCGGGACTAGCGGGAGGACTTACAATGAGCAGTTCTTC	CASSLTPGTSGRTYNEQFF
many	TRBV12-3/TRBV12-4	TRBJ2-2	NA	TGTGCCAGCAGTTGGCGGGGTAACACCGGGGAGCTGTTTTTT	CASSWRGNTGELFF
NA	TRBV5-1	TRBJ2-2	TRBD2	TGCGCCAGCAGCTCAGAGGGACTAGCGGGAGGTGGCACCGGGGAGCTGTTTTTT	CASSSEGLAGGGTGELFF
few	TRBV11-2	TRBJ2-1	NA	TGTGCCAGCAGCTTATACCGCCCCGTGGTGAATGAGCAGTTCTTC	CASSLYRPVVNEQFF
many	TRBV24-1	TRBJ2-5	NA	TGTGCCACCAGTGATAAAAGCCGGGCAGAGACCCAGTACTTC	CATSDKSRAETQYF
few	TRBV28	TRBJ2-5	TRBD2	TGTGCCAGCAGCCAACGTTGGGCTAGCGGGATTGTGACCCAGTACTTC	CASSQRWASGIVTQYF
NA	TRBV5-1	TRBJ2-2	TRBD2	TGCGCCAGCAGCTCAACCGGACTAGCGGGAGGACCGAACACCGGGGAGCTGTTTTTT	CASSSTGLAGGPNTGELFF
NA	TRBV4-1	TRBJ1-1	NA	TGCGCCAGCAGTCCCGACGCGGGAAACACTGAAGCTTTCTTT	CASSPDAGNTEAFF
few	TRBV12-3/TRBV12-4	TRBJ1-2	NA	TGTGCCAGCAGTTTAGAAGGACAGCACTACACCTTC	CASSLEGQHYTF
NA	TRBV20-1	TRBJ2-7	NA	TGCAGTGCCAGTCTTCGGACGGCCGCCTACGAGCAGTACTTC	CSASLRTAAYEQYF
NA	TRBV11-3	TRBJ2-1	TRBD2	TGTGCCAGCAGCTTGGGGACTAGCGGGAGATCGCAGCAGTTCTTC	CASSLGTSGRSQQFF
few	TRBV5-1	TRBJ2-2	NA	TGCGCCAGCAGCTCCAACCCGGCAGGGACGAACACCGGGGAGCTGTTTTTT	CASSSNPAGTNTGELFF
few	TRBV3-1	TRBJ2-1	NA	TGTGCCAGCAGCACGAAGACAGGGCAGTTCTTC	CASSTKTGQFF
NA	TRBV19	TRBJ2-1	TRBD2	TGTGCCAGTAGTTTACCTATACCGGGACTAGCTTACAATGAGCAGTTCTTC	CASSLPIPGLAYNEQFF
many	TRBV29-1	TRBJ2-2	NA	TGCAGCGTCTTAGGGGGCCCCGGGAGGACCGGGGAGCTGTTTTTT	CSVLGGPGRTGELFF
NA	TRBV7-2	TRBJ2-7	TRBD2	TGTGCCAGCAGCTTACGTGGGACTAGCGGTTACGAGCAGTACTTC	CASSLRGTSGYEQYF
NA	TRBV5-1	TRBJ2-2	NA	TGCGCCAGCAGGGCGGCAGGAAGTCCCGGGGAGCTGTTTTTT	CASRAAGSPGELFF
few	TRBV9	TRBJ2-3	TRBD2	TGTGCCAGCAGCGGTAGCGGGAGCCCCTCAGATACGCAGTATTTT	CASSGSGSPSDTQYF
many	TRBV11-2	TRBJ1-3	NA	TGTGCCACCGCTGCAGGGCACTCTGGAAACACCATATATTTT	CATAAGHSGNTIYF
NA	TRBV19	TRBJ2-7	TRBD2	TGTGCCAGTAGTACTAGCGGGAGCGTTGTTTTCTACGAGCAGTACTTC	CASSTSGSVVFYEQYF
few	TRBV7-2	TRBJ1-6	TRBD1	TGTGCCAGCAGCTTTCTTACCAGGACAGGGAGTAATTCACCCCTCCACTTT	CASSFLTRTGSNSPLHF